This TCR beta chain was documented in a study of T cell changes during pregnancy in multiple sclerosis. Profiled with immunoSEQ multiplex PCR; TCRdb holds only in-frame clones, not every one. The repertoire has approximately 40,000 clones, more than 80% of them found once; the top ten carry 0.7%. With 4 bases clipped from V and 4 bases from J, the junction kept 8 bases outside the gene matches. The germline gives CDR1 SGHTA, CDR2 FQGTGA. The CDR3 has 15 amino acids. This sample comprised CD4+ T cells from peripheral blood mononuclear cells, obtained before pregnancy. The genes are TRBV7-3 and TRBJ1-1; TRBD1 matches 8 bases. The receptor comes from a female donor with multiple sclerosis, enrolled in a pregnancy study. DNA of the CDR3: TGTGCCAGCAGCTCTCAGGGGGCCGGTCTCACTGAAGCTTTCTTT. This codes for CASSSQGAGLTEAFF.